This TCR beta chain was profiled in a study of blood T cell repertoires in COVID-19. This clone was seen a handful of times. In germline, CDR1 is LGHDT, CDR2 YNNKEL (reference sequence). This CDR3 spans 17 amino acids. Deletions cut 1 base from V and 6 bases from J, with 19 bases between. The authors' processing: Reference gene primers were amplified, and this amplification served to estimate nucleated cell counts. Data came from immunoSEQ multiplex PCR; TCRdb stores just in-frame clones and leaves some out. That table gives V, J and clone size, and the DNA gave D and trimming. The sample shows about 270,000 clones, 75% to 95% of them seen only once.

The TCR sequence derives from a man aged 35 to 55 who had been exposed to COVID-19. The V gene is TRBV3-1 (or the pseudogene TRBV3-2), the J gene TRBJ2-1; no clear D. Material for sequencing was PBMCs or T cells enriched from blood (not recorded which). In DNA form, the CDR3 reads TGTGCCAGCAGCCAAGCTAACCCTAGAGTTGGGTCCAATGAGCAGTTCTTC. It codes for CASSQANPRVGSNEQFF.